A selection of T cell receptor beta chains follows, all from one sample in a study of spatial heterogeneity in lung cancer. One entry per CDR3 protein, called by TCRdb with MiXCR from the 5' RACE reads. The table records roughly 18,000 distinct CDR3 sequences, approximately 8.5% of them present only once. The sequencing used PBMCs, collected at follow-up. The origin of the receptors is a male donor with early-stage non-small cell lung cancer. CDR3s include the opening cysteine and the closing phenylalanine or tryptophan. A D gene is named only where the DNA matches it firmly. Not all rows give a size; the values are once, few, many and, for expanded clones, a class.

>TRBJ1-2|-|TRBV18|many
CASSPYPQDGYTF
TGTGCCAGCTCACCATATCCACAGGATGGCTACACCTTC
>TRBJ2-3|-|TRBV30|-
CAWALAGNTDTQYF
TGTGCCTGGGCCCTCGCGGGGAACACAGATACGCAGTATTTT
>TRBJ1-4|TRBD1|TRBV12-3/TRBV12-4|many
CASRKGTGATNEKLFF
TGTGCCAGCAGGAAGGGGACAGGAGCAACTAATGAAAAACTGTTTTTT
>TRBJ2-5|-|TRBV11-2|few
CASSLGGVKETQYF
TGTGCCAGCAGCTTAGGTGGGGTAAAAGAGACCCAGTACTTC
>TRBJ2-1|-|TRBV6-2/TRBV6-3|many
CAIQPLGEYNEQFF
TGTGCCATTCAGCCCCTGGGGGAATACAATGAGCAGTTCTTC
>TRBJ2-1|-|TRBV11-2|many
CASSLAPGQDEQFF
TGTGCCAGCAGCTTAGCCCCCGGGCAGGACGAGCAGTTCTTC
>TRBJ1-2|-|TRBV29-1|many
CTTIAGQDYGYTF
TGCACGACGATAGCCGGGCAGGACTATGGCTACACCTTC
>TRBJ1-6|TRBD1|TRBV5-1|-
CASSFTQGAVQSPLHF
TGCGCCAGCAGCTTCACACAGGGGGCGGTGCAATCACCCCTCCACTTT
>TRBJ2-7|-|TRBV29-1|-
CSVETADSYEQYF
TGCAGCGTGGAGACAGCTGACTCCTACGAGCAGTACTTC
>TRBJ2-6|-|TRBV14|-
CASSHLGGAGANVLTF
TGTGCCAGCAGCCACCTGGGAGGTGCTGGGGCCAACGTCCTGACTTTC
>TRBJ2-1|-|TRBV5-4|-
CASSQGGVSYNEQFF
TGTGCCAGCAGCCAGGGGGGGGTCTCCTACAATGAGCAGTTCTTC
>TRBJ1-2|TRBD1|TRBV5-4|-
CASRAGTAYMGHGYTF
TGTGCCAGCAGGGCGGGGACAGCCTATATGGGGCATGGCTACACCTTC
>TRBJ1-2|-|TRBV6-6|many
CASSFRQVNGYTF
TGTGCCAGCAGTTTCCGACAGGTTAATGGCTACACCTTC
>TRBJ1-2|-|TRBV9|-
CASSVGNGPGRGYTF
TGTGCCAGCAGCGTAGGGAACGGTCCGGGGAGAGGCTACACCTTC
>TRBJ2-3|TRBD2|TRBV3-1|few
CASSQDLGGRTDTQYF
TGTGCCAGCAGCCAAGACTTGGGGGGGAGAACAGATACGCAGTATTTT
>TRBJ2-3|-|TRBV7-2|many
CASSPQTGTDTQYF
TGTGCCAGCAGCCCCCAGACAGGCACAGATACGCAGTATTTT
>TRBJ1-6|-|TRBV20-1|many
CSAGTGNSPLHF
TGCAGTGCCGGGACGGGGAATTCACCCCTCCACTTT
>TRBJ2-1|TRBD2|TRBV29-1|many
CSVEAGVKNEQFF
TGCAGCGTGGAAGCGGGAGTGAAGAATGAGCAGTTCTTC
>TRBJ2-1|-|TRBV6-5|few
CASSYTDGSSYNEQFF
TGTGCCAGCAGTTACACGGACGGGAGCTCCTACAATGAGCAGTTCTTC
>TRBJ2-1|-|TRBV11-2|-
CASSLRRKSESSYNEQFF
TGTGCCAGCAGCTTAAGGAGGAAATCGGAGAGCTCCTACAATGAGCAGTTCTTC
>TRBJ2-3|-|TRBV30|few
CAWSVGAGSTDTQYF
TGTGCCTGGAGTGTGGGCGCGGGAAGCACAGATACGCAGTATTTT
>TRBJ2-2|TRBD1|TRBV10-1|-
CASSPGTGNTGELFF
TGCGCCAGCAGCCCCGGGACAGGGAACACCGGGGAGCTGTTTTTT
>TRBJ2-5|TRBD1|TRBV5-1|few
CASSPMAGGQETQYF
TGCGCCAGCAGCCCTATGGCAGGGGGCCAAGAGACCCAGTACTTC
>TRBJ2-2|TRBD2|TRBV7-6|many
CASSLRFQRGGPGTGELFF
TGTGCCAGCAGCTTAAGGTTCCAGCGGGGGGGCCCGGGCACCGGGGAGCTGTTTTTT
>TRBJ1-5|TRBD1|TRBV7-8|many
CASSLGQGSNQPQHF
TGTGCCAGCAGCCTAGGACAGGGGAGCAATCAGCCCCAGCATTTT
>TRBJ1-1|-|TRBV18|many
CASSPPMGRGTEAFF
TGTGCCAGCTCACCCCCCATGGGTCGGGGCACTGAAGCTTTCTTT
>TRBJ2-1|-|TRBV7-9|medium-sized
CASSQGGGEQFF
TGTGCCAGCAGCCAGGGTGGTGGAGAGCAGTTCTTC
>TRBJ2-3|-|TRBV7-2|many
CASSFGFRNTQYF
TGTGCCAGCAGCTTTGGATTTAGGAATACGCAGTATTTT
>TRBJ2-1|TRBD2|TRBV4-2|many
CASSHRRTSGRGPFF
TGTGCCAGCAGCCACCGCCGGACTAGCGGGAGAGGTCCGTTCTTC
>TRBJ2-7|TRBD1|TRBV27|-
CASSFRGQTYEQYF
TGTGCCAGCAGTTTCAGGGGGCAGACTTACGAGCAGTACTTC
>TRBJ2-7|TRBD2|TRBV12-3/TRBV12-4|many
CASSLAGAGGFYEQYF
TGTGCCAGCAGTTTAGCAGGAGCGGGGGGGTTTTACGAGCAGTACTTC
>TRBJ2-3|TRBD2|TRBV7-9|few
CASSSRDYKTTSTDTQYF
TGTGCCAGCAGCTCCCGGGACTATAAGACAACTAGCACAGATACGCAGTATTTT
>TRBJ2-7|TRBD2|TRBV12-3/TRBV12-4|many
CASSLGSGGSYEQYF
TGTGCCAGCAGTTTAGGGTCGGGAGGATCCTACGAGCAGTACTTC
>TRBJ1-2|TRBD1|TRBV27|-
CASRSGTGLGYTF
TGTGCCAGCCGAAGCGGGACAGGATTAGGCTACACCTTC
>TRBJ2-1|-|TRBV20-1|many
CSAERGTRNEQFF
TGCAGTGCTGAACGAGGGACCCGCAATGAGCAGTTCTTC
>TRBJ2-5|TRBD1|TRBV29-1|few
CSVEGDSQETQYF
TGCAGCGTTGAGGGGGACAGCCAAGAGACCCAGTACTTC
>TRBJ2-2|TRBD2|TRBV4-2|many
CASSQALTSGGPGTGELFF
TGTGCCAGCAGCCAAGCCCTGACTAGCGGGGGTCCGGGCACCGGGGAGCTGTTTTTT
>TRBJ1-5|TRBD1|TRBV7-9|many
CASSLGTGPQHF
TGTGCCAGCAGCTTAGGGACAGGGCCCCAGCATTTT
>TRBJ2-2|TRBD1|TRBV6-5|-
CASSHPRDRTGELFF
TGTGCCAGCAGTCACCCCCGGGACAGGACCGGGGAGCTGTTTTTT
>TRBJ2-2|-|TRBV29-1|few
CSGRRAGELFF
TGCAGCGGGCGAAGGGCCGGGGAGCTGTTTTTT
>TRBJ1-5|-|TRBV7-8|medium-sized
CASSLSNQPQHF
TGTGCCAGCAGCTTATCGAATCAGCCCCAGCATTTT
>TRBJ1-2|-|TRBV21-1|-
CASSRKRPADKEGYGYTF
TGTGCCAGCAGCAGAAAGCGCCCCGCTGACAAGGAAGGCTATGGCTACACCTTC
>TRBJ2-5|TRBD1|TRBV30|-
CAWSVLDRAQETQYF
TGTGCCTGGAGTGTACTCGACAGGGCCCAAGAGACCCAGTACTTC
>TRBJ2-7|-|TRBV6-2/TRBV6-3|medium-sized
CASSYSTDSYEQYF
TGTGCCAGCAGTTACTCGACAGATTCCTACGAGCAGTACTTC
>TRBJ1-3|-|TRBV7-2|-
CASSFDRRNTIYF
TGTGCCAGCAGCTTCGACAGAAGAAACACCATATATTTT
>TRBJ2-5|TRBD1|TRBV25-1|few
CASSDPGQGAFGQETQYF
TGTGCCAGCAGTGATCCGGGACAGGGGGCTTTTGGGCAAGAGACCCAGTACTTC